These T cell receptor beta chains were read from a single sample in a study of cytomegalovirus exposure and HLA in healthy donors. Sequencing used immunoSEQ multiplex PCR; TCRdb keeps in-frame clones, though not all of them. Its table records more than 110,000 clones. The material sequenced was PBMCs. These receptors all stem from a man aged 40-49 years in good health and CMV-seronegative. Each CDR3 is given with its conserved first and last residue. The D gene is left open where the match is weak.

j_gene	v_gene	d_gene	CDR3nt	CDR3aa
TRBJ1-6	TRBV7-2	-	TGTGCCAGCAGCTTAGCGCCAGGCTATTCACCCCTCCACTTT	CASSLAPGYSPLHF
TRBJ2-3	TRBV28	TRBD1	TGTGCCAGCAGTTCGACAGGGGACCCCACAGATACGCAGTATTTT	CASSSTGDPTDTQYF
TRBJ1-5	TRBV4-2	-	TGTGCCAGCAGCCCCCAGACAGGCCGGAGCAATCAGCCCCAGCATTTT	CASSPQTGRSNQPQHF
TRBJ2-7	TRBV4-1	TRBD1	TGCGCCAGCAGCCAGGGACAGGAAAGCTCCTACGAGCAGTACTTC	CASSQGQESSYEQYF
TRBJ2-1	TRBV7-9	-	TGTGCCAGCAGCCCCAGGGGAGTTTCCTACAATGAGCAGTTCTTC	CASSPRGVSYNEQFF
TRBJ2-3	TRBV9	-	TGTGCCAGCAGCGTGTGGACCAAGGGGACAGATACGCAGTATTTT	CASSVWTKGTDTQYF
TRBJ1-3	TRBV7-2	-	TGTGCCAGCAGCTCCAGCAGGGGAAACACCATATATTTT	CASSSSRGNTIYF
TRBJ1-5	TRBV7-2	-	TGTGCCAGCAGCTTAGCGGGGCAAAATTCCGATAGCAATCAGCCCCAGCATTTT	CASSLAGQNSDSNQPQHF
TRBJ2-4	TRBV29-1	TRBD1	TGCAGCGTTGAAGTACAGGGGGTAGCCAAAAACATTCAGTACTTC	CSVEVQGVAKNIQYF
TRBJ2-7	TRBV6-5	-	TGTGCCAGCAGCCGACAGACCTACGAGCAGTACTTC	CASSRQTYEQYF
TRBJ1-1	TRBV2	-	TGTGCCAGCAGTGTTCAGGGGAACACTGAAGCTTTCTTT	CASSVQGNTEAFF
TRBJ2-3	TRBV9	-	TGTGCCAGCAGCGCCGGACTGCCCTCGAGGGATACGCAGTATTTT	CASSAGLPSRDTQYF
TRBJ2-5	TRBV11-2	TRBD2	TGTGCCAGCAGCCGCGGCCTATCGGGGGGGGAGGCAGAGACCCAGTACTTC	CASSRGLSGGEAETQYF
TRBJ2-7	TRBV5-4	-	TGTGCCAGCAGCTCCGGAGGGTCGCGGGACGAGCAGTACTTC	CASSSGGSRDEQYF
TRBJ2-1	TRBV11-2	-	TGTGCCAGCAGCCCAGGGCCAAGGGTAAATGAGCAGTTCTTC	CASSPGPRVNEQFF
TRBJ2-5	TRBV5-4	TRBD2	TGTGCCAGCAGCCCCTCAGCGGGGGGGCGAGAGACCCAGTACTTC	CASSPSAGGRETQYF
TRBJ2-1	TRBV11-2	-	TGTGCCAGCAGCTTAGAGCGGGACAATGAGCAGTTCTTC	CASSLERDNEQFF
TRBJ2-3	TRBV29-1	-	TGCAGCGTAGCCGGGACACCCAGCACAGATACGCAGTATTTT	CSVAGTPSTDTQYF
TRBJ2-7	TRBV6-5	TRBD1	TGTGCCAGCAGTTACCGAGGACAGGGAAAGCAGTACTTC	CASSYRGQGKQYF
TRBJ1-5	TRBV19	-	TGTGCCAGTAGTATCTCCTACAGCCCCAATCAGCCCCAGCATTTT	CASSISYSPNQPQHF
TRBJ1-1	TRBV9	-	TGTGCCAGCAGTAGCGGTTTGATCTACTCCTCAAACACTGAAGCTTTCTTT	CASSSGLIYSSNTEAFF
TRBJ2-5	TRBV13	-	TGTGCCAGCAGCTCACGACGGAGCCAAGAGACCCAGTACTTC	CASSSRRSQETQYF